The rows below give T cell receptor beta chains drawn from one sample of a study of shared clonotypes between healthy human individuals. Libraries were prepared by immunoSEQ multiplex PCR; TCRdb keeps only in-frame clonotypes and omits some of them. The sample shows approximately 1.9 million clones, roughly 95% of them seen only once. What was sequenced was naive CD8+ T cells from PBMCs. The source is a man aged 18 to 35 in good health. Some clones in this sample may be carry-over from other donors' samples. CDR3s include the opening cysteine and the closing phenylalanine or tryptophan. The order of the fields is D gene, clone size, V gene, J gene, CDR3 DNA, CDR3 protein. The D gene is left open where the match is weak. Clone size is given for some rows only: seen once, a few or many times, or a class if the clone is expanded.

>.|few|TRBV11-2|TRBJ2-7
TGTGCCAGCAGCCCTCTTCAGGTCTACGAGCAGTACTTC
CASSPLQVYEQYF
>TRBD2|.|TRBV9|TRBJ2-1
TGTGCCAGCAGCTCCGGACTAGCGGGAGGGACCTACAATGAGCAGTTCTTC
CASSSGLAGGTYNEQFF
>.|.|TRBV7-9|TRBJ2-7
TGTGCCAGCAGCTTACCGGCGGGAAAGGTTGACGAGCAGTACTTC
CASSLPAGKVDEQYF
>.|.|TRBV21-1|TRBJ1-2
TGTGCCAGCGGTTTCGAGGGATTTAGCTATGGCTACACCTTC
CASGFEGFSYGYTF
>.|.|TRBV19|TRBJ1-1
TGTGCCAGTAGTATGATATATAACACTGAAGCTTTCTTT
CASSMIYNTEAFF
>.|.|TRBV7-2|TRBJ2-3
TGTGCCAGCAGCTTAGTGCTAGCGTCATCAGATACGCAGTATTTT
CASSLVLASSDTQYF
>TRBD1|.|TRBV7-9|TRBJ1-2
TGTGCCAGCAGCCCCCCCTCGGGACAGGGGGTGGATGGCTACACCTTC
CASSPPSGQGVDGYTF
>.|.|TRBV9|TRBJ1-3
TGTGCCAGCAGCCCCGCCCCTGGAAACACCATATATTTT
CASSPAPGNTIYF
>TRBD1|.|TRBV27|TRBJ2-3
TGTGCCAGCAGTTTGAAGACAGGGTGGACAGATACGCAGTATTTT
CASSLKTGWTDTQYF
>TRBD2|.|TRBV7-9|TRBJ2-2
TGTGCCAGCAGCCGAGGACTAGCGGGCCCGAACACCGGGGAGCTGTTTTTT
CASSRGLAGPNTGELFF
>TRBD2|.|TRBV27|TRBJ2-3
TGTGCCAGCAGTCCATGGGCCGGGACTAGAGTCACAGATACGCAGTATTTT
CASSPWAGTRVTDTQYF
>TRBD1|.|TRBV29-1|TRBJ1-2
TGCAGCGCCCTTTCAGGGGGGGCACACTATGGCTACACCTTC
CSALSGGAHYGYTF
>.|few|TRBV10-3|TRBJ1-1
TGTGCCATCAGTGCGGTGGAGTCAGAGAACACTGAAGCTTTCTTT
CAISAVESENTEAFF
>.|.|TRBV9|TRBJ2-7
TGTGCCAGCAGCGTCGCTGTGGGAGGAGACTCCTACGAGCAGTACTTC
CASSVAVGGDSYEQYF
>.|.|TRBV29-1|TRBJ2-7
TGCAGCGTATCAGTCTCGGCAGGGTACTCCTACGAGCAGTACTTC
CSVSVSAGYSYEQYF
>.|once|TRBV28|TRBJ1-2
TGTGCCAGCAGTTTTCACCCAAGACGCGGCTACACCTTC
CASSFHPRRGYTF
>TRBD1|.|TRBV25-1|TRBJ2-7
TGTGCCAGCAGTGCGGGACAGGCCTACGAGCAGTACTTC
CASSAGQAYEQYF
>TRBD1|.|TRBV2|TRBJ1-5
TGTGCCAGCAGTATTGGACAGGTGAATCAGCCCCAGCATTTT
CASSIGQVNQPQHF
>TRBD2|.|TRBV4-1|TRBJ2-1
TGCGCCAGCAGCCAATGGATCCGGGAGGGTCTGTATGAGCAGTTCTTC
CASSQWIREGLYEQFF
>.|once|TRBV27|TRBJ1-2
TGTGCCAGCATGGGAGGGGGCTATGGCTACACCTTC
CASMGGGYGYTF
>.|.|TRBV9|TRBJ2-2
TGTGCCAGCAGCGTTCCCCGAAAGGGGTACGACACCGGGGAGCTGTTTTTT
CASSVPRKGYDTGELFF
>.|.|TRBV9|TRBJ1-4
TGTGCCAGCAGCGCTATGGACGGTTATGAAAAACTGTTTTTT
CASSAMDGYEKLFF
>.|.|TRBV2|TRBJ2-7
TGTGCCAGCTGGCTGGGGGGGCAGTACTTC
CASWLGGQYF
>.|.|TRBV9|TRBJ2-2
TGTGCCAGCAGCGTAAGGGTCGAGGGGAACACCGGGGAGCTGTTTTTT
CASSVRVEGNTGELFF
>.|once|TRBV7-9|TRBJ2-3
TGTGCCAGCAGTTTGGGCCCCGGGAGGCAGTATTTT
CASSLGPGRQYF
>.|once|TRBV19|TRBJ2-7
TGTGCCAGTAGTATAGGCCCCGGGGGATCTAACTACGAGCAGTACTTC
CASSIGPGGSNYEQYF
>.|.|TRBV27|TRBJ2-5
TGTGCCAGCAGTTTAGGGGCAGCCATCAGAGAGACCCAGTACTTC
CASSLGAAIRETQYF
>TRBD1|.|TRBV27|TRBJ2-7
TGTGCCAGCAGTTTTCTCGACAGGGGGCCCAGAAACCCCTACGAGCAGTACTTC
CASSFLDRGPRNPYEQYF
>.|.|TRBV4-1|TRBJ1-4
TGCGCCAGCAGCCCTAGGGGGGTTTTTGAAAAACTGTTTTTT
CASSPRGVFEKLFF
>.|.|TRBV29-1|TRBJ2-2
TGCAGCGTTGTGTCTAACACCGGGGAGCTGTTTTTT
CSVVSNTGELFF
>.|.|TRBV7-9|TRBJ2-7
TGTGCCAGCAGCTTACTCAGCAGGGACTACGAGCAGTACTTC
CASSLLSRDYEQYF
>.|once|TRBV28|TRBJ2-7
TGTGCCAGCAGCCCCCTAGGCTACGAGCAGTACTTC
CASSPLGYEQYF
>.|.|TRBV2|TRBJ2-6
TGTGCCAGGAAGGGCCCTGGGGCCAACGTCCTGACTTTC
CARKGPGANVLTF
>.|.|TRBV6-1|TRBJ2-7
TGTGCCAGCAGTGAACAGGGGTACGAGCAGTACTTC
CASSEQGYEQYF
>.|.|TRBV5-4|TRBJ1-1
TGTGCCAGCAGGTCATGGGGGGACACTGAAGCTTTCTTT
CASRSWGDTEAFF
>.|.|TRBV29-1|TRBJ2-3
TGCAGCGGGGGAGATCGGGTTAGCACAGATACGCAGTATTTT
CSGGDRVSTDTQYF
>.|.|TRBV28|TRBJ2-3
TGTGCCAGCAGTTTGCGGCGCGAGGACCCCACAGATACGCAGTATTTT
CASSLRREDPTDTQYF
>.|.|TRBV18|TRBJ2-3
TGTGCCAGCTCACCACCCAGACCTGCCAACACAGATACGCAGTATTTT
CASSPPRPANTDTQYF
>TRBD1|.|TRBV30|TRBJ2-5
TGTGCCTGGAGTGTACCCCGGACAGGGGGCCTGAGGGTGGTTGAGACCCAGTACTTC
CAWSVPRTGGLRVVETQYF
>.|.|TRBV28|TRBJ2-5
TGTGCCAGCAGTTTTAGTCCAGGGACGGCCGAGACCCAGTACTTC
CASSFSPGTAETQYF
>.|.|TRBV28|TRBJ2-5
TGTGCCAGCAGTACCGGTGGGTGGGGGGCGTTGGAGACCCAGTACTTC
CASSTGGWGALETQYF
>.|.|TRBV5-1|TRBJ2-7
TGCGCCAGCAGCTGGGACAATCCGAACGAGCAGTACTTC
CASSWDNPNEQYF
>.|.|TRBV15|TRBJ2-1
TGTGCCACCAGCGGAAGCCGCCCTTACAATGAGCAGTTCTTC
CATSGSRPYNEQFF
>.|.|TRBV19|TRBJ1-2
TGTGCCAGTAGAGAAGGCCTTTCTGAAGGATATGGCTACACCTTC
CASREGLSEGYGYTF
>.|.|TRBV4-3|TRBJ2-3
TGCGCCAGCAGCCAAGATCTTCGAGCTACAGATACGCAGTATTTT
CASSQDLRATDTQYF
>TRBD1|.|TRBV27|TRBJ2-7
TGTGCCAGCAGTACCTGGGACAGGGGGAGCTCCTACGAGCAGTACTTC
CASSTWDRGSSYEQYF
>TRBD2|.|TRBV27|TRBJ2-1
TGTGCCAGCAGTTTTTACGGGGGGGATGAGCAGTTCTTC
CASSFYGGDEQFF
>TRBD1|.|TRBV27|TRBJ2-2
TGTGCCAGCAGTTTAAGTCCAGGGGGCATCGGGGAGCTGTTTTTT
CASSLSPGGIGELFF
>.|.|TRBV4-2|TRBJ2-1
TGTGCCAGCAGCCAAGTTTTGCGCTATGAGCAGTTCTTC
CASSQVLRYEQFF
>.|.|TRBV7-9|TRBJ2-7
TGTGCCAGCAGCGGCAACGACAGACACGAGCAGTACTTC
CASSGNDRHEQYF
>.|.|TRBV9|TRBJ1-1
TGTGCCAGCAGCACCGGGGGTGGAAACACTGAAGCTTTCTTT
CASSTGGGNTEAFF